A single sample is the source of the 21 T cell receptor beta chains below, sequenced in a study of beta chain features in type 1 diabetes. The investigators reverse transcribed all of the isolated RNA, so they sequenced expressed TCRB transcripts. Data came from immunoSEQ multiplex PCR; TCRdb stores just in-frame clones and leaves some out. Here the sample spans about 320,000 clones, 13% to 15% being singletons. The sequencing sample was made of central memory CD4+ T cells from blood. The receptors were sampled from a man aged 25-45 years in good health.

This clone turned up a few times. CDR3 sequence (DNA): TGTGCCAGCAGCCAAAAGTTGGAGGAGACCCAGTACTTC. Translating it yields CASSQKLEETQYF. This chain joins TRBV5-4 and TRBJ2-5; D call uncertain. Germline V CDR1 and CDR2: SGHNT, YYREEE (reference sequence). V lost 4 bases to trimming and J lost 5 bases, with 12 bases between them. This CDR3 is built from 13 residues.

This clone was seen more than once but under ten times. V usage is TRBV14 and J usage is TRBJ1-4; no clear D. The CDR3 spans 13 residues. Deletions cut 3 bases from V and 8 bases from J, with 10 bases between. The germline V gene encodes CDR1 SGHDN and CDR2 FVKESK. The CDR3 spells CASSQRAREKLFF. The CDR3 bases are TGTGCCAGCAGCCAGAGGGCGAGGGAAAAACTGTTTTTT.

The chain carries TRBV15 and TRBJ1-2; D is unclear. Germline values: CDR1 LNHNV, CDR2 YYDKDF (reference sequence). The ends were cut back, 0 bases at V and 7 bases at J, with 6 bases in the middle. This CDR3 contains 12 residues. The CDR3 sequence: CATSRDFSGYTF. As DNA, the CDR3 is TGTGCCACCAGCAGAGATTTCAGTGGCTACACCTTC.

The chain carries TRBV11-2 and TRBJ1-2, with D tentatively TRBD1 (6 bases). This CDR3 has 12 amino acids. The ends were cut back, 4 bases at V and 8 bases at J, with 11 bases in the middle. Per germline, CDR1 SGHAT and CDR2 FQNNGV. The CDR3 sequence is CASSSQGSGYTF. CDR3 nucleotide sequence: TGTGCCAGCAGCTCACAGGGCAGCGGCTACACCTTC.

The sample holds a few counts of this clone. The rearrangement links TRBV11-2 to TRBJ2-3; D ambiguous. Germline CDR1 reads SGHAT; CDR2 reads FQNNGV. The CDR3 spans 12 residues. V gave up 5 bases and J gave up 5 bases, with 8 bases separating them. The CDR3 sequence is CASSEIVDTQYF. The CDR3 DNA is TGTGCCAGCAGCGAAATTGTAGATACGCAGTATTTT. The full variable domain, rest sourced from reference TRBV11-2 and TRBJ2-3, is EAGVAQSPRYKIIEKRQSVAFWCNPISGHATLYWYQQILGQGPKLLIQFQNNGVVDDSQLPKDRFSAERLKGVDSTLKIQPAKLEDSAVYLCASSEIVDTQYFGPGTRLTVL.

This clone was detected many times. This chain connects TRBV27 to TRBJ2-1, with unresolved D. In germline, CDR1 is MNHEY, CDR2 SMNVEV (reference sequence). The CDR3 has 13 residues. V was cut by 6 bases and J by 3 bases, with 9 bases left in between. The CDR3 DNA is TGTGCCAGCAGATATAAAAACTACAATGAGCAGTTCTTC. As protein: CASRYKNYNEQFF.

This clone was recorded a few times. The chain couples TRBV5-5 to TRBJ2-3, with D maybe TRBD2 (6 bases). This CDR3 is built from 16 residues. Germline V gene sequence: CDR1 SGHKS, CDR2 YYEKEE (reference sequence). The germline V and J ends were trimmed by 5 bases and 3 bases, with 19 bases remaining between them. For the CDR3, the DNA is TGTGCCAGCAGTAAGGACCCGGGAGTGGGGACAGATACGCAGTATTTT. Its protein product is CASSKDPGVGTDTQYF.

The V and J genes are TRBV5-1 and TRBJ2-3; unclear D gene. The CDR3 consists of 14 residues. Germline CDR1 is SGHRS and CDR2 is YFSETQ. Deletions cut 5 bases from V and 0 bases from J, with 10 bases between. The CDR3 DNA follows: TGCGCCAGCAGTACTCAGACGAGCACAGATACGCAGTATTTT. It specifies CASSTQTSTDTQYF.

This clone came up many times. This rearrangement joins TRBV9 to TRBJ1-4; D gene uncertain. Germline V lookup: CDR1 SGDLS, CDR2 YYNGEE. There are 20 residues in the CDR3. Deletions cut 0 bases from V and 5 bases from J, with 26 bases between. The CDR3 nucleotides read TGTGCCAGCAGCGTAGGTCCCCAAGAGTATATGGCCGCCCGGAATGAAAAACTGTTTTTT. Its protein is CASSVGPQEYMAARNEKLFF.

Details on this clone: It is unclear where the CDR3 begins or ends on the DNA, so no DNA is shown, and the CDR3 is as TCRdb lists it. The chain joins TRBV7-2 to TRBJ2-2; TRBD2, as called in the table, went unchecked against the DNA. The length of the CDR3 is 17 amino acids, counting both ends. Germline V lookup: CDR1 SGHTA, CDR2 FQGNSA. The CDR3 reads CASSRPTSGRTPGSCFF.

This clone was seen a handful of times. The gene calls are TRBV5-8 and TRBJ2-2; TRBD2 matches at 8 bases. Per the germline V gene, CDR1 is SGHTS and CDR2 is YDEGEE. This CDR3 contains 17 residues. The J segment lost 6 bases and the V segment lost 2 bases, leaving 12 bases of the junction unmatched. The CDR3 sequence: CASSLLPGTSYSGELFF. The CDR3 nucleotides are TGTGCCAGCAGCTTATTACCCGGGACTAGTTACTCCGGGGAGCTGTTTTTT.

The gene calls are TRBV7-7 and TRBJ1-4; 8 bases fit TRBD1. There are 15 residues in the CDR3. V dropped 3 bases and J dropped 6; count of bases not matched to a gene: 6. CDR1 and CDR2 from the germline V gene are SSHAT and FNYEAQ (reference sequence). The CDR3 loop is CASSLETGVYEKLFF. The DNA of the CDR3 is TGTGCCAGCAGCTTGGAGACAGGGGTGTATGAAAAACTGTTTTTT.

The CDR3 here is CASTLKTGINDGYTF. CDR3 sequence (DNA): TGTGCCAGCACCTTAAAGACAGGGATCAATGATGGCTACACCTTC. The chain links TRBV6-1 to TRBJ1-2; 7 nucleotides align to TRBD1. This CDR3 has 15 residues. V shed 7 bases and J 6 bases; nucleotides not matched to a gene: 14. Germline assignment: CDR1 MNHNS and CDR2 SASEGT.

The gene calls are TRBV18 and TRBJ1-2, with D possibly being TRBD1 (5 bases). Trimming removed 1 base at V and 6 bases at J, with 24 bases between. Germline V lookup: CDR1 KGHSH, CDR2 LQKENI. This CDR3 contains 18 residues. CDR3 region: CASSPLQKGTHTADGYTF. The CDR3 region has the DNA TGTGCCAGCTCACCACTCCAGAAGGGGACCCATACCGCGGATGGCTACACCTTC.

The J gene is TRBJ1-6, the V gene TRBV6-5; no definite D call. There are 15 residues in the CDR3. V lost 4 bases and J lost 5, with 12 bases in between. CDR1 is MNHEY and CDR2 is SVGAGI in the germline V gene. CDR3 protein: CASSLGLSDNSPLHF. In DNA form, the CDR3 reads TGTGCCAGCAGTTTGGGGTTATCCGATAATTCACCCCTCCACTTT.

This clone was picked up a small number of times. The rearrangement uses TRBV7-2 and TRBJ2-7, with a possible D match to TRBD1 (5 bases). CDR3 size: 13 residues. CDR1 and CDR2 (germline): SGHTA, FQGNSA. V gave up 1 base and J gave up 5 bases, with 9 bases separating them. CDR3 nucleotide sequence: TGTGCCAGCAGCTTAGATATGACAGACGAGCAGTACGTC. Protein product: CASSLDMTDEQYV.

This clone has only a few counts. The chain combines TRBV2 with TRBJ1-6, with D possibly being TRBD1 (6 bases). Germline CDR1 SNHLY, CDR2 FYNNEI. CDR3 length: 15 residues. V lost 11 bases and J lost 5, with 19 bases in between. Here the CDR3 DNA reads TGTGCCGGTTCAGTCGGACAGATGGATAATTCACCCCTCCACTTT. It encodes CAGSVGQMDNSPLHF. The whole variable domain, filled in from reference TRBV2 and TRBJ1-6, reads EPEVTQTPSHQVTQMGQEVILRCVPISNHLYFYWYRQILGQKVEFLVSFYNNEISEKSEIFDDQFSVERPDGSNFTLKIRSTKLEDSAMYFCAGSVGQMDNSPLHFGNGTRLTVT.

The gene calls are TRBV5-4 and TRBJ1-2, with D tentatively TRBD1 (5 bases). CDR1 is SGHNT, CDR2 YYREEE, per germline (reference sequence). The CDR3 loop spans 14 amino acids. Deletions cut 4 bases from V and 1 base from J, with 11 bases between. The CDR3 region is CASSPPGGNYGYTF. The CDR3 DNA reads TGTGCCAGCAGCCCCCCCGGGGGTAACTATGGCTACACCTTC.

As regards this clone: Other DNA sequences of this sample code for an identical CDR3. This chain uses TRBV28 with TRBJ2-2, with D unresolved. Germline V gene sequence: CDR1 MDHEN, CDR2 SYDVKM. V lost 5 bases and J 2 bases, leaving 3 bases between the germline ends. This CDR3 contains 12 residues. The DNA of the CDR3 is TGTGCCAGCAGTCTAAACACCGGGGAGCTGTTTTTT. This translates into CASSLNTGELFF.

This clone occurred a few times. The chain employs TRBV5-6 and TRBJ2-7; D could derive from TRBD1 or TRBD2 (5 bases each). Germline V lookup: CDR1 SGHDT, CDR2 YYEEEE. Trimming left V 4 bases short and J 6 bases short, with 14 bases between. This CDR3 is built from 13 residues. The CDR3 bases are TGTGCCAGCAGCCCCGGACTCAGGGTCGAGCAGTACGTC. Protein sequence: CASSPGLRVEQYV.

This clone has just a few counts. The V call is TRBV19, the J call TRBJ2-5; tentative D call: TRBD2 (6 bases). CDR1 and CDR2 (germline): LNHDA, SQIVND (reference sequence). Trimming took 10 bases from V and 1 from J, leaving 10 bases between them. The CDR3 totals 12 residues. This chain's CDR3 is CATSRGQETQYF. The CDR3 coding sequence is TGTGCCACATCGCGGGGCCAAGAGACCCAGTACTTC.